Below, 20 T cell receptor beta chains from the same sample are listed, as sequenced in a study of technical replicates of blood from a few donors. This table comes from immunoSEQ multiplex PCR, and its TCRdb copy is limited to in-frame clones, with some not included. The data contain 80,000 to 100,000 clones, around 92% of them singletons. Sequencing used T cells isolated from PBMCs. The receptor source for this set is a human donor in good health.

The rearrangement uses TRBV19 and TRBJ2-7; 7 bases agree with TRBD1. CDR1 LNHDA and CDR2 SQIVND come from the germline V gene (reference sequence). The CDR3 runs to 14 residues. V dropped 6 bases and J dropped 0; count of bases not matched to a gene: 5. The chain's CDR3 is CASRLTGNSYEQYF. The DNA for the CDR3 is TGTGCCAGTAGATTGACAGGGAACTCCTACGAGCAGTACTTC.

V usage is TRBV6-5 and J usage is TRBJ1-5; 7 bases are a match to TRBD1. Per germline, CDR1 MNHEY and CDR2 SVGAGI. With 4 bases clipped from V and 0 bases from J, the junction kept 3 bases outside the gene matches. This CDR3 has 15 amino acids. The CDR3 sequence: CASSSGQDSNQPQHF. CDR3 DNA sequence: TGTGCCAGCAGTTCAGGACAGGATAGCAATCAGCCCCAGCATTTT.

This chain connects TRBV6-5 to TRBJ1-1; 7 bases are shared with TRBD1. V trimming: 6 bases; J trimming: 4 bases; junction bases outside the gene matches: 8. Germline assignment: CDR1 MNHEY and CDR2 SVGAGI. This CDR3 comprises 14 residues. The CDR3 DNA sequence: TGTGCCAGCAGATCGACAGGGTATAGCACTGAAGCTTTCTTT. It yields the protein CASRSTGYSTEAFF.

The V call is TRBV7-2, the J call TRBJ1-1; D remains ambiguous. V lost 4 bases to trimming and J lost 6 bases, with 12 bases between them. CDR3 length equals 13 residues. CDR1 SGHTA and CDR2 FQGNSA come from the germline V gene. The CDR3 coding sequence is TGTGCCAGCAGCTACGGACTCAACGCTGAAGCTTTCTTT. Amino acids: CASSYGLNAEAFF.

This rearrangement joins TRBV7-5 to TRBJ2-5; TRBD1 is the table's D call and was not checked against the DNA. TRBV7-5 constitutes a pseudogene. CDR3 size: 17 residues. CDR3 in DNA: TGTGTCAGAAGCTTAAACGGACAGGATGAGGGGATGGTGACCCAGTACTTC. Translation gives CVRSLNGQDEGMVTQYF.

This clone was seen a single time. This rearrangement joins TRBV11-2 to TRBJ2-7; TRBD1 matches 10 bases. The CDR3 totals 14 residues. The germline CDR1 and CDR2 sequences are SGHAT and FQNNGV. The J segment lost 4 bases and the V segment lost 8 bases, leaving 8 bases of the junction unmatched. CDR3 loop: CASGGGQGEYEQYF. As DNA, the CDR3 is TGTGCCAGCGGGGGAGGACAGGGGGAGTACGAGCAGTACTTC.

This chain connects TRBV4-1 to TRBJ2-2; TRBD2 matches at 15 bases. Germline trimming cut 3 bases from V and 5 bases from J; bases unmatched to any gene: 1. This CDR3 is built from 16 residues. Germline V gene sequence: CDR1 MGHRA, CDR2 YSYEKL. The CDR3 nucleotides are TGCGCCAGCAGCCATGGGACTAGCGGGAGGACCGGGGAGCTGTTTTTT. Protein sequence: CASSHGTSGRTGELFF.

The gene calls are TRBV2 and TRBJ1-2; 10 positions match TRBD1. CDR1 is SNHLY, CDR2 FYNNEI, per germline. Trimming removed 1 base from V and 2 bases from J; junction bases left unmatched: 13. This CDR3 comprises 19 residues. The CDR3 DNA is TGTGCCAGCAGTGAAGAGACAGGGGGCCCAAGATTGATCAACTATGGCTACACCTTC. Translating gives CASSEETGGPRLINYGYTF.

The V and J genes are TRBV4-1 and TRBJ2-7; D perhaps matches TRBD1 (5 bases). There are 17 residues in the CDR3. The V and J ends lost 0 bases and 2 bases respectively, with 17 bases between them. CDR1 is MGHRA, CDR2 YSYEKL, per germline. The CDR3 loop is CASSQEARQGSTYEQYF. The CDR3 DNA reads as TGCGCCAGCAGCCAAGAAGCCCGTCAGGGATCGACCTACGAGCAGTACTTC.

This chain connects TRBV10-1 to TRBJ1-5; D is possibly TRBD1 (5 bases). The germline V gene has CDR1 WNHNN and CDR2 SYGVQD (reference sequence). V was pared by 0 bases and J by 4 bases, with 10 bases between. CDR3 length equals 15 residues. DNA of the CDR3: TGCGCCAGCAGTGAGTCTGCAGGGCTTAATCAGCCCCAGCATTTT. It is translated as CASSESAGLNQPQHF.

V usage is TRBV10-3 and J usage is TRBJ1-2, with a tentative D call TRBD1 (5 bases). Trimming took off 6 bases at V and 10 bases at J, with 15 bases between the two ends. CDR3 length: 12 residues. Germline V gene sequence: CDR1 ENHRY, CDR2 SYGVKD. The CDR3 protein is CAIRTVLGLYTF. The CDR3 nucleotides are TGTGCCATCAGGACAGTATTAGGGCTCTACACCTTC.

V and J are TRBV28 and TRBJ1-1; D gene unclear. The CDR3 is 12 residues long. CDR1 and CDR2 from the germline V gene are MDHEN and SYDVKM. Trimming removed 5 bases at V and 5 bases at J, with 9 bases between. The chain's CDR3 is CASSPGGTEAFF. DNA of the CDR3: TGTGCCAGCAGTCCGGGAGGGACTGAAGCTTTCTTT.

V and J are TRBV9 and TRBJ2-1; a weak D match, TRBD2 (6 bases). The CDR3 is 15 residues long. The germline V gene encodes CDR1 SGDLS and CDR2 YYNGEE. V lost 4 bases, J lost 4 bases, and 15 bases lay in between. In DNA form, the CDR3 reads TGTGCCAGCAGCCCGCGGGACCAACAATACAATGAGCAGTTCTTC. Its protein is CASSPRDQQYNEQFF.

The gene calls are TRBV5-1 and TRBJ2-1; 9 nucleotides match TRBD2. The germline CDR1 and CDR2 sequences are SGHRS and YFSETQ. CDR3 length equals 16 residues. V gave up 0 bases and J gave up 6 bases; unmatched junction bases: 7. CDR3: CASSLAGAGGGNEQFF. CDR3 sequence (DNA): TGCGCCAGCAGCTTGGCGGGAGCGGGAGGAGGCAATGAGCAGTTCTTC.

This clone was observed once. V is TRBV28 and J is TRBJ2-3, with 14 bases fitting TRBD2. The CDR3 is 21 residues long. CDR1 MDHEN and CDR2 SYDVKM come from the germline V gene. The V segment lost 3 bases and the J segment 0 bases; nucleotides outside the gene matches: 14. The CDR3 here is CASSFGLAGGGLLRSTDTQYF. Here the CDR3 DNA reads TGTGCCAGCAGTTTTGGACTAGCGGGAGGTGGGCTCCTTCGTAGCACAGATACGCAGTATTTT.

V is TRBV7-9 and J is TRBJ2-1; D not resolved. V shed 7 bases and J shed 4 bases, with 5 bases lying between them. The CDR3 is 11 residues long. CDR1 SEHNR and CDR2 FQNEAQ come from the germline V gene (reference sequence). The CDR3 is CASTLYNEQFF. In DNA, the CDR3 is TGTGCCAGCACCCTTTACAATGAGCAGTTCTTC. The variable domain in full, with the rest retrieved from reference TRBV7-9 and TRBJ2-1, is DTGVSQNPRHKITKRGQNVTFRCDPISEHNRLYWYRQTLGQGPEFLTYFQNEAQLEKSRLLSDRFSAERPKGSFSTLEIQRTEQGDSAMYLCASTLYNEQFFGPGTRLTVL.

CDR3 amino acids: CASSQDPRSEQYF. The CDR3 region has the DNA TGCGCCAGCAGCCAAGATCCCCGGAGCGAGCAGTACTTC. The rearrangement links TRBV4-1 to TRBJ2-7; D ambiguous. Germline loops: CDR1 MGHRA, CDR2 YSYEKL. Trimming shortened V by 0 bases and J by 6 bases, and 9 bases separated the two germline ends. The CDR3 loop spans 13 amino acids.

The CDR3 DNA reads as TGTGCCAGCACCCGACTAGCGGGAGCTTACAATGAGCAGTTCTTC. As protein: CASTRLAGAYNEQFF. V and J are TRBV6-5 and TRBJ2-1; 12 bases are shared with TRBD2. The germline V gene has CDR1 MNHEY and CDR2 SVGAGI. V lost 7 bases and J lost 4; bases outside the gene matches: 5. The CDR3 is 15 amino acids.

This clone was seen once. This rearrangement joins TRBV25-1 to TRBJ2-7; 9 positions agree with TRBD1. Germline loops: CDR1 MGHDK, CDR2 SYGVNS. CDR3 length equals 14 residues. The V and J ends lost 10 bases and 6 bases, in that order; junction bases with no gene match: 13. The CDR3 reads CATPQGAPVREQYF. In DNA form, the CDR3 reads TGTGCCACCCCACAGGGGGCCCCCGTTCGCGAGCAGTACTTC.

The chain recombines TRBV4-1 with TRBJ2-1, with D perhaps matching TRBD2 (5 bases). CDR1 and CDR2 (germline): MGHRA, YSYEKL. Trimming left V 7 bases short and J 3 bases short, with 16 bases between. The CDR3 loop spans 15 amino acids. The CDR3 DNA is TGCGCCAGCACCGGGATGGGAGCGGTCTACAATGAGCAGTTCTTC. This translates into CASTGMGAVYNEQFF.